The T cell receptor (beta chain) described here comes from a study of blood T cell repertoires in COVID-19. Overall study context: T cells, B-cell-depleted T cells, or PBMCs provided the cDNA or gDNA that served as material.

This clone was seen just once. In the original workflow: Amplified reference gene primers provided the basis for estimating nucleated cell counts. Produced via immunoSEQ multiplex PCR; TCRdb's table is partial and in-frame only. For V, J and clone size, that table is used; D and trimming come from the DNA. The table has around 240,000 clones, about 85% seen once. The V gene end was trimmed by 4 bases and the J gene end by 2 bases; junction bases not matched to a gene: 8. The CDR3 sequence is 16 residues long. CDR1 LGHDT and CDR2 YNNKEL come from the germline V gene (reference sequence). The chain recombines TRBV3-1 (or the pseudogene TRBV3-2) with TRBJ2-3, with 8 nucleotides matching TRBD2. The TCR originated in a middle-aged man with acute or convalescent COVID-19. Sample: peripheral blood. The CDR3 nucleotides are TGTGCCAGCAGCCCGTTCAGCGGGGGACTCACAGATACGCAGTATTTT. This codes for CASSPFSGGLTDTQYF.